The present T cell receptor beta chain was sequenced within a study of blood T cell repertoires in COVID-19. TCRdb keeps only in-frame clones here, not all; method: immunoSEQ multiplex PCR. The sample lists roughly 200,000 clones; 82% were seen once. V lost 6 bases to trimming and J lost 3 bases; unmatched junction nucleotides: 8. This CDR3 is 16 amino acids long. The germline CDR1 and CDR2 sequences are LNHNV and YYDKDF (reference sequence). This clone appeared a few times. The receptor comes from a woman aged 55-69 years with COVID-19, enrolled during active disease. Sequencing input: peripheral blood. This chain joins TRBV15 and TRBJ2-5; 12 nucleotides line up with TRBD2. In DNA form, the CDR3 reads TGTGCCACCAGTCAAATAAGACTAGCGGGAGAAGAGACCCAGTACTTC. Protein product: CATSQIRLAGEETQYF.